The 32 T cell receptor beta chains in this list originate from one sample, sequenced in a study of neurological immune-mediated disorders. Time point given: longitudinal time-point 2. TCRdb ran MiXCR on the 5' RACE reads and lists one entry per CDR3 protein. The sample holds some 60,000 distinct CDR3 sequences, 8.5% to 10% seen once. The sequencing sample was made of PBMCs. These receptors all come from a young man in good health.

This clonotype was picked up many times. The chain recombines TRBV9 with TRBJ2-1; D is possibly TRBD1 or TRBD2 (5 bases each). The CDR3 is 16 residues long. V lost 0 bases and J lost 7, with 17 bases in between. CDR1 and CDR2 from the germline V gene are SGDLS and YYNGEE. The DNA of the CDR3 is TGTGCCAGCAGCGTAGGGGTGGGAGACTGGGGGAATGAGCAGTTCTTC. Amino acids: CASSVGVGDWGNEQFF. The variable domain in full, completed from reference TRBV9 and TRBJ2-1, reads DSGVTQTPKHLITATGQRVTLRCSPRSGDLSVYWYQQSLDQGLQFLIQYYNGEERAKGNILERFSAQQFPDLHSELNLSSLELGDSALYFCASSVGVGDWGNEQFFGPGTRLTVL.

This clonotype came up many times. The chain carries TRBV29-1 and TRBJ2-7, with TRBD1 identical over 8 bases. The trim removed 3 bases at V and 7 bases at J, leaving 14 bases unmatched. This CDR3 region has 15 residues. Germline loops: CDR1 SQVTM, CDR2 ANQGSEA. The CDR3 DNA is TGCAGCGTTGAGGAGACAGGGGATCTACGAGCAGAGCAGTACTTC. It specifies CSVEETGDLRAEQYF.

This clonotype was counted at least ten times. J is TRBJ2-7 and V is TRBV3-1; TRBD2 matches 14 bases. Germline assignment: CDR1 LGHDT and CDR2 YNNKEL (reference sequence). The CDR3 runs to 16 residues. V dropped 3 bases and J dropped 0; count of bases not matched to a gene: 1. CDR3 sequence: CASSHGTSGSSYEQYF. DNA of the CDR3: TGTGCCAGCAGCCACGGGACTAGCGGGAGCTCCTACGAGCAGTACTTC.

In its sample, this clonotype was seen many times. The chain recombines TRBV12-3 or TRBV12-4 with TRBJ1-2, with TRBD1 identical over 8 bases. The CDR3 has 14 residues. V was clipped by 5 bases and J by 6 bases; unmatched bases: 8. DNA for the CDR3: TGTGCCAGCAGTGCCGCAGGGGGCTTACATGGCTACACCTTC. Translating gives CASSAAGGLHGYTF.

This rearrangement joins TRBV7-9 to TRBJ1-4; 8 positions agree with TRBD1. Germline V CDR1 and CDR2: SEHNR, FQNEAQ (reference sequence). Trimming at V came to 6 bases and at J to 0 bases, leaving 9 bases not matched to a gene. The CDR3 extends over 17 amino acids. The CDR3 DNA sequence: TGTGCCAGCAGACCAGGACAGGGCCTAGCAACTAATGAAAAACTGTTTTTT. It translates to CASRPGQGLATNEKLFF.

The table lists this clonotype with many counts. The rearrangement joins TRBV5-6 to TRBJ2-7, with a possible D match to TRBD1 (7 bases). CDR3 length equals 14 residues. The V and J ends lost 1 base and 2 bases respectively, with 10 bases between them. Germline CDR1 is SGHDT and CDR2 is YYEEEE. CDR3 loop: CASSLQGGTYEQYF. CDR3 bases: TGTGCCAGCAGCTTGCAGGGGGGCACCTACGAGCAGTACTTC.

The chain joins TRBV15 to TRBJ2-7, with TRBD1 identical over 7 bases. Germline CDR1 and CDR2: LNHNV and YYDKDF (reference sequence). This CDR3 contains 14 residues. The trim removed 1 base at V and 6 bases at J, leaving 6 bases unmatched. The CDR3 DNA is TGTGCCACCAGCAGAGCGACAGGGTCGTCCGAGCAGTACTTC. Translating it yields CATSRATGSSEQYF.

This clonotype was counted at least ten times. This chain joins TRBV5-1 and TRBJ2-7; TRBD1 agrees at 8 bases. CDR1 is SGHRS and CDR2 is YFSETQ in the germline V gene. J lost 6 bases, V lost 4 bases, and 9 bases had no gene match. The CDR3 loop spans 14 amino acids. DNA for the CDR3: TGCGCCAGCAGCAATCAGGGGGCGGCCAGCGAGCAGTACTTC. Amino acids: CASSNQGAASEQYF.

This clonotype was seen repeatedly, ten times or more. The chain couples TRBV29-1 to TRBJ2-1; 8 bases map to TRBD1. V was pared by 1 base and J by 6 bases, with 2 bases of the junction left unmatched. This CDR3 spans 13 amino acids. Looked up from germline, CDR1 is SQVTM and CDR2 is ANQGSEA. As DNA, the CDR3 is TGCAGCGTTGAAGGACAGGGGAGCAATGAGCAGTTCTTC. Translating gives CSVEGQGSNEQFF.

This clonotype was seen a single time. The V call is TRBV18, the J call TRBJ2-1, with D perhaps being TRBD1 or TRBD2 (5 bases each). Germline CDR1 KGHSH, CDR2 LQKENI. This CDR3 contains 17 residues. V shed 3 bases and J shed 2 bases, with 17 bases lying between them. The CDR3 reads CASSPVGPRRTYNEQFF. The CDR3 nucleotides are TGTGCCAGCTCACCCGTGGGGCCCCGGAGGACCTACAATGAGCAGTTCTTC.

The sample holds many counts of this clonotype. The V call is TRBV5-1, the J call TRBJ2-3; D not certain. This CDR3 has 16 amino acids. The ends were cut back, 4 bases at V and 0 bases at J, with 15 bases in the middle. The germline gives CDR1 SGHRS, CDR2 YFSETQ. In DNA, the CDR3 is TGCGCCAGCAGCCTCGGCCCTCTCGGGAGCACAGATACGCAGTATTTT. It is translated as CASSLGPLGSTDTQYF.

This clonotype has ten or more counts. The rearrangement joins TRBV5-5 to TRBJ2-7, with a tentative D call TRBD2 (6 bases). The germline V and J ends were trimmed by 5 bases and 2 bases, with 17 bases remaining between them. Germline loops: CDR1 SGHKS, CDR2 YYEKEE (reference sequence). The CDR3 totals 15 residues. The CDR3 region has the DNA TGTGCCAGCAGTTTACCGGGAGAATTGGCCTACGAGCAGTACTTC. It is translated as CASSLPGELAYEQYF.

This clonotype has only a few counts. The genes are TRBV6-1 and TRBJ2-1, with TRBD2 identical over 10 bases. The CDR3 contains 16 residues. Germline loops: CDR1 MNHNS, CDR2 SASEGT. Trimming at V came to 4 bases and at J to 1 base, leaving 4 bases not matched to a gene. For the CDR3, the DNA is TGTGCCAGCAGTGCCCGACTAGCGGGTTCCTACAATGAGCAGTTCTTC. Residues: CASSARLAGSYNEQFF.

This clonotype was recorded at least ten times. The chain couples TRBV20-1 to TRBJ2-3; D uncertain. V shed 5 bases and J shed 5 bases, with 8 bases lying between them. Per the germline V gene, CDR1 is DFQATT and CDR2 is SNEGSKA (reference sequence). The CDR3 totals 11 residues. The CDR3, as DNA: TGCAGTGCTTTATGGGGAGATACGCAGTATTTT. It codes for CSALWGDTQYF.

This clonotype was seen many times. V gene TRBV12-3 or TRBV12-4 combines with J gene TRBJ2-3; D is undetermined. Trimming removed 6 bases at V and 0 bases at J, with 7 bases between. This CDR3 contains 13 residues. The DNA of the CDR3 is TGTGCCAGCAGAATGACTAGCACAGATACGCAGTATTTT. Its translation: CASRMTSTDTQYF.

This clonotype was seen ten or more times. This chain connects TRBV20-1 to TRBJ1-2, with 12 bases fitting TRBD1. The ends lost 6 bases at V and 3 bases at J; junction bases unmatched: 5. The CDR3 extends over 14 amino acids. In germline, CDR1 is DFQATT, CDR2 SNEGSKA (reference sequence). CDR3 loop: CSADGTGGDYGYTF. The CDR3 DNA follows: TGCAGTGCGGACGGGACAGGGGGCGACTATGGCTACACCTTC.

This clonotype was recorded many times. CDR3 nucleotides: TGCAGCGTTGACGGAGTAAGCAATGAGCAGTTCTTC. Its translation is CSVDGVSNEQFF. The chain couples TRBV29-1 to TRBJ2-1; D gene uncertain. Germline loops: CDR1 SQVTM, CDR2 ANQGSEA. Trimming took 3 bases from V and 6 from J, leaving 9 bases between them. The CDR3 runs to 12 residues.

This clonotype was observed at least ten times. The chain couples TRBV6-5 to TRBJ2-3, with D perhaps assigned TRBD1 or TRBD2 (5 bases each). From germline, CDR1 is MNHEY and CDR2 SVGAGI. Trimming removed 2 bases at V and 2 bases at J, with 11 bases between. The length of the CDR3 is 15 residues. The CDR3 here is CASSYGGPYTDTQYF. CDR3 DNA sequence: TGTGCCAGCAGTTACGGGGGACCTTACACAGATACGCAGTATTTT.

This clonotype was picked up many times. The CDR3 coding sequence is TGTGCCAGCAGTCCTCCGCTCTACGAGCAGTACTTC. It translates to CASSPPLYEQYF. The chain is built from TRBV28 and TRBJ2-7; no clear D gene. V lost 5 bases and J 3 bases, leaving 8 bases between the germline ends. Germline V gene lookup returns CDR1 MDHEN and CDR2 SYDVKM. CDR3 length equals 12 residues.

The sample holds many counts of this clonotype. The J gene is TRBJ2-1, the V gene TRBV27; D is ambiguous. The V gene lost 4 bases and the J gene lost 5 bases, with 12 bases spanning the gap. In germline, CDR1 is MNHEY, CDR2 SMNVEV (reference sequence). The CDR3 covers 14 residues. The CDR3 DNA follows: TGTGCCAGCAGTTCAAATGGGGTTAACAATGAGCAGTTCTTC. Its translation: CASSSNGVNNEQFF.

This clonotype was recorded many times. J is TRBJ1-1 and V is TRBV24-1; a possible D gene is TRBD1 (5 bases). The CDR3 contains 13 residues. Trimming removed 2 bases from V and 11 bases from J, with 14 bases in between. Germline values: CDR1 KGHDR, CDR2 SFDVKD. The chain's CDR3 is CATSDSGTTRAFF. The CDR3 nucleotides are TGTGCCACCAGTGATTCTGGGACGACGCGGGCTTTCTTT.

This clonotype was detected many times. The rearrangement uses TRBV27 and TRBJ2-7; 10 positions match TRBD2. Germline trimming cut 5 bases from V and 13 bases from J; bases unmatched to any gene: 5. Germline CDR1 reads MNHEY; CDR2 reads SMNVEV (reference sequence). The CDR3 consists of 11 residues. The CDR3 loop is CASSESGRVYF. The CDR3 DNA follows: TGTGCCAGCAGTGAAAGCGGGAGGGTCTACTTC.

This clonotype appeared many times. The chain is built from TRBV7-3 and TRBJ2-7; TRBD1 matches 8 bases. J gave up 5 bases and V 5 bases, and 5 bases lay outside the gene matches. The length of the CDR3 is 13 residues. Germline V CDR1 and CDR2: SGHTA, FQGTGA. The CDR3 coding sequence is TGTGCCAGCAGCAAGACAGGGGACCACGAGCAGTACTTC. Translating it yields CASSKTGDHEQYF.

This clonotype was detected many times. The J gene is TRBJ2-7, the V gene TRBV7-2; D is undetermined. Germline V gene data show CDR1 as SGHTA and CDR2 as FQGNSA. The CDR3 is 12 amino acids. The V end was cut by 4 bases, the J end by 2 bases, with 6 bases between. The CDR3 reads CASSSLTYEQYF. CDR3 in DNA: TGTGCCAGCAGCTCCCTAACCTACGAGCAGTACTTC.

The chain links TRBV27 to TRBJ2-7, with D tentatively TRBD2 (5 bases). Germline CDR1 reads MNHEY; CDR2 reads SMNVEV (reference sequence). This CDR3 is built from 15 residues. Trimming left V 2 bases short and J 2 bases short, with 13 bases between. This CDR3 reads CASSLLRGSPYEQYF. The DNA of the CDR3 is TGTGCCAGCAGTTTACTACGGGGTTCTCCCTACGAGCAGTACTTC.

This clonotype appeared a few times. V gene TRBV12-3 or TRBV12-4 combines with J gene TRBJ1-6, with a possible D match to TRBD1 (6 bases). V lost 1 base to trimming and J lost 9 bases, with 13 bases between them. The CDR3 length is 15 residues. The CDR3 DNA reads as TGTGCCAGCAGTTTAGAGGCGGGGGCACGTTCACCCCTCCACTTT. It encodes CASSLEAGARSPLHF.

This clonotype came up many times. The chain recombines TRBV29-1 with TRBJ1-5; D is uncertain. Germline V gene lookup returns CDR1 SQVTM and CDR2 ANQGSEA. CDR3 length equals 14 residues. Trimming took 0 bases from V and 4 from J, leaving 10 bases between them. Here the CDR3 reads CSVEEAGGNQPQHF. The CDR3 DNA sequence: TGCAGCGTTGAAGAGGCTGGAGGAAATCAGCCCCAGCATTTT. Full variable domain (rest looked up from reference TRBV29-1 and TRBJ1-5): SAVISQKPSRDICQRGTSLTIQCQVDSQVTMMFWYRQQPGQSLTLIATANQGSEATYESGFVIDKFPISRPNLTFSTLTVSNMSPEDSSIYLCSVEEAGGNQPQHFGDGTRLSIL.

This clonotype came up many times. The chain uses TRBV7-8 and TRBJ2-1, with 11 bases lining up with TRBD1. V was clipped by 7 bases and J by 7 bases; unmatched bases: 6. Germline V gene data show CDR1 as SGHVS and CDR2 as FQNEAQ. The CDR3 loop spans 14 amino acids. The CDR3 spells CASTTGQGANEQFF. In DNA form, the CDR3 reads TGTGCCAGCACCACTGGACAGGGGGCAAATGAGCAGTTCTTC.

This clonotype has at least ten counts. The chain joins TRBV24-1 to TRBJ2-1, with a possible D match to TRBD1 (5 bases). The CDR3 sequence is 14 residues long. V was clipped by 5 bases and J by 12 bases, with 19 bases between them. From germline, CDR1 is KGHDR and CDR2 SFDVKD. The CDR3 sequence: CATSAPTVDRRQFF. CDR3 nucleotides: TGTGCCACCAGTGCCCCGACAGTCGATCGGAGGCAGTTCTTC.

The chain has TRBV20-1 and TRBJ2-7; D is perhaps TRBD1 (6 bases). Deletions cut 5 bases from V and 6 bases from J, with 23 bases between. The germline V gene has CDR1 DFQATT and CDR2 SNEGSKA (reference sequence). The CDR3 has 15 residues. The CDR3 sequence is CSAFVWDTVVPEQYF. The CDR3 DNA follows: TGCAGTGCTTTTGTATGGGACACCGTCGTTCCCGAGCAGTACTTC.

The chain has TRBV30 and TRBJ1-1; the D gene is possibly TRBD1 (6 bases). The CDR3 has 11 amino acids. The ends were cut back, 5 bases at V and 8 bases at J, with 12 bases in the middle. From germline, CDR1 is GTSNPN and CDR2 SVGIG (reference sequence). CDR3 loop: CAWGRGGEAFF. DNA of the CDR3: TGTGCCTGGGGAAGGGGGGGAGAAGCTTTCTTT.

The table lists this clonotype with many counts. The CDR3 nucleotides are TGTGCCAGCAGCTTAGTGGCGGGCTTCGCTATAGATACGCAGTATTTT. Its translation: CASSLVAGFAIDTQYF. This chain connects TRBV7-7 to TRBJ2-3, with D possibly matching TRBD2 (5 bases). This CDR3 has 16 amino acids. Trimming pared 1 base from V and 5 bases from J, leaving 16 bases between. Looked up from germline, CDR1 is SSHAT and CDR2 is FNYEAQ (reference sequence). Full variable domain (remainder filled in from reference TRBV7-7 and TRBJ2-3): GAGVSQSPRYKVTKRGQDVTLRCDPISSHATLYWYQQALGQGPEFLTYFNYEAQPDKSGLPSDRFSAERPEGSISTLTIQRTEQRDSAMYRCASSLVAGFAIDTQYFGPGTRLTVL.